A single sample gave rise to the 30 T cell receptor beta chains below, sequenced in a study of T cells after yellow fever vaccination. TCRdb ran MiXCR on the 5' RACE reads and lists one entry per CDR3 protein. The sample has hundreds of thousands of distinct CDR3 sequences, approximately 13% seen once. This specimen consisted of PBMCs, obtained on the day of the yellow fever booster vaccination. Receptor source: a man aged 25-40 years who received the YFV17D yellow fever vaccine.

There are a few counts of this clonotype. The chain couples TRBV27 to TRBJ1-2; perhaps TRBD1 as D (5 bases). V was pared by 3 bases and J by 3 bases, with 14 bases between. The CDR3 is 15 amino acids. Germline-derived CDR1 and CDR2 are MNHEY and SMNVEV (reference sequence). CDR3 bases: TGTGCCAGCAGTTTTGGGCAGGGCGACTACTATGGCTACACCTTC. It is translated as CASSFGQGDYYGYTF.

This clonotype appeared a few times. The gene calls are TRBV28 and TRBJ2-3; D is unresolved. Germline V lookup: CDR1 MDHEN, CDR2 SYDVKM. The CDR3 runs 12 residues. With 9 bases removed from V and 6 bases from J, the gap between germline ends came to 13 bases. CDR3 DNA: TGTGCCAGTGGAGCCGCACTTGATACGCAGTATTTT. It encodes CASGAALDTQYF.

CDR3 protein: CASSLGQGVIDIQYF. The CDR3 coding sequence is TGTGCCAGCAGCTTGGGACAGGGGGTTATAGACATTCAGTACTTC. The gene calls are TRBV11-2 and TRBJ2-4, with 11 bases lining up with TRBD1. The CDR3 is 15 amino acids. Germline loops: CDR1 SGHAT, CDR2 FQNNGV. The junction had 6 bases not matched to a gene; V was cut back by 3 bases and J by 8 bases.

The J gene is TRBJ2-4, the V gene TRBV20-1, with D maybe TRBD1 (5 bases). Germline V gene sequence: CDR1 DFQATT, CDR2 SNEGSKA (reference sequence). This CDR3 region has 11 residues. The ends were cut back, 1 base at V and 9 bases at J, with 7 bases in the middle. Written as DNA, the CDR3 is TGCAGTGCTAGAGGCGACAGCATTCAGTACTTC. Amino acid sequence: CSARGDSIQYF.

This clonotype has only a few counts. The V and J genes are TRBV28 and TRBJ2-7; D perhaps matches TRBD2 (5 bases). Trimming took 7 bases from V and 2 from J, leaving 15 bases between them. The germline V gene encodes CDR1 MDHEN and CDR2 SYDVKM. CDR3 length: 14 amino acids. The DNA of the CDR3 is TGTGCCAGCAATGTCGGGGTTCTGACCTACGAGCAGTACTTC. Protein: CASNVGVLTYEQYF.

This clonotype turned up a few times. This chain links TRBV15 with TRBJ2-1; 9 nucleotides match TRBD2. Trimming cost V 0 bases and J 5 bases; bases outside gene matches: 5. Germline V gene sequence: CDR1 LNHNV, CDR2 YYDKDF (reference sequence). This CDR3 is built from 16 residues. The CDR3 region is CATSRDSGTSNNEQFF. CDR3 DNA: TGTGCCACCAGCAGAGACTCCGGGACTAGCAACAATGAGCAGTTCTTC.

The sample holds a few counts of this clonotype. The chain carries TRBV29-1 and TRBJ2-1; 9 positions match TRBD2. J lost 6 bases, V lost 4 bases, and 7 bases had no gene match. The CDR3 contains 14 residues. The germline CDR1 and CDR2 sequences are SQVTM and ANQGSEA. The CDR3 here is CSVVRPAGGNEQFF. In DNA, the CDR3 is TGCAGCGTTGTCAGGCCAGCGGGAGGCAATGAGCAGTTCTTC.

The rearrangement uses TRBV15 and TRBJ2-1, with TRBD2 matching over 13 bases. In germline, CDR1 is LNHNV, CDR2 YYDKDF (reference sequence). V shed 5 bases, J shed 10 bases, and the junction held 8 bases outside the gene matches. CDR3 length equals 15 residues. This chain's CDR3 is CATSPGTSGVREQFF. The CDR3 DNA sequence: TGTGCCACCAGCCCCGGGACTAGCGGGGTCAGGGAGCAGTTCTTC.

This clonotype was counted at least ten times. V is TRBV5-4 and J is TRBJ2-5; 10 bases fit TRBD2. The CDR3 runs 17 residues. In germline, CDR1 is SGHNT, CDR2 YYREEE (reference sequence). The ends lost 0 bases at V and 6 bases at J; junction bases unmatched: 11. The CDR3 loop reads CASSLGVASGSSQTQYF. CDR3 DNA: TGTGCCAGCAGCTTGGGGGTGGCTAGCGGGAGTTCACAGACCCAGTACTTC.

The V and J genes are TRBV7-6 and TRBJ2-3, with 7 bases aligning to TRBD2. This CDR3 region has 17 residues. The V gene's germline CDR1 is SGHVS and CDR2 FNYEAQ. Germline trimming cut 1 base from V and 1 base from J; bases unmatched to any gene: 8. This chain's CDR3 is CASSLVAAGRGTDTQYF. The DNA for the CDR3 is TGTGCCAGCAGCTTAGTTGCAGCGGGGCGGGGCACAGATACGCAGTATTTT.

The chain couples TRBV6-1 to TRBJ2-1; 11 bases are a match to TRBD2. Unmatched junction bases numbered 8, after V lost 4 bases and J lost 6 bases. Germline values: CDR1 MNHNS, CDR2 SASEGT. The CDR3 length is 16 residues. The CDR3 DNA reads TGTGCCAGCAGTGCTACCCTAGCGGGAGGAGGCAATGAGCAGTTCTTC. Protein sequence: CASSATLAGGGNEQFF.

This clonotype was counted ten times or more. The V and J genes are TRBV19 and TRBJ1-1; no clear D gene. The V gene lost 4 bases and the J gene lost 6 bases, with 12 bases spanning the gap. Germline V gene lookup returns CDR1 LNHDA and CDR2 SQIVND (reference sequence). CDR3 length equals 13 residues. CDR3 coding DNA: TGTGCCAGTAGTAGGTCACAAGCGGCTGAAGCTTTCTTT. This codes for CASSRSQAAEAFF.

Only a few counts were recorded for this clonotype. The rearrangement links TRBV10-3 to TRBJ2-5; the D is unclear. V was cut by 0 bases and J by 3 bases, with 11 bases left in between. Germline V gene lookup returns CDR1 ENHRY and CDR2 SYGVKD. CDR3 length: 15 amino acids. DNA of the CDR3: TGTGCCATCAGTGAGTCCGGTCTAGTAAAAGAGACCCAGTACTTC. Its protein product is CAISESGLVKETQYF.

This clonotype was recorded once. The chain links TRBV20-1 to TRBJ2-4, with TRBD2 as a possible D gene (5 bases). The CDR3 has 12 residues. CDR1 is DFQATT, CDR2 SNEGSKA, per germline (reference sequence). Trimming stripped 6 bases from V and 14 bases from J, with 20 bases between. The CDR3 region has the DNA TGCAGTGCCCCATTGGCTAACGTCGGGGAGTACTTC. Amino acid sequence: CSAPLANVGEYF.

In this sample, this clonotype turned up once. This rearrangement joins TRBV6-5 to TRBJ2-2; TRBD1 might be the D (6 bases). Germline V gives CDR1 MNHEY, CDR2 SVGAGI. This CDR3 spans 16 amino acids. The V gene lost 1 base and the J gene lost 0 bases, with 9 bases spanning the gap. The CDR3 DNA is TGTGCCAGCAGTTACTTTGGGGGCCCGAACACCGGGGAGCTGTTTTTT. Protein product: CASSYFGGPNTGELFF.

In its sample, this clonotype was seen a few times. The rearrangement uses TRBV20-1 and TRBJ2-3, with unresolved D. V shed 0 bases and J shed 0 bases, with 7 bases lying between them. The CDR3 loop spans 14 amino acids. CDR1 is DFQATT and CDR2 is SNEGSKA in the germline V gene (reference sequence). Written as DNA, the CDR3 is TGCAGTGCTAGAGATTGGGCTAGCACAGATACGCAGTATTTT. It translates to CSARDWASTDTQYF.

The chain links TRBV19 to TRBJ2-6, with D uncertain. From germline, CDR1 is LNHDA and CDR2 SQIVND (reference sequence). The length of the CDR3 is 15 residues. Between the trimmed V and J ends, which lost 8 bases and 2 bases, there was a span of 13 bases. The chain's CDR3 is CASLPGRAGANVLTF. The CDR3 nucleotides read TGTGCCAGTCTGCCGGGTAGAGCTGGGGCCAACGTCCTGACTTTC. Looking up the rest from reference TRBV19 and TRBJ2-6 gives the full variable domain: DGGITQSPKYLFRKEGQNVTLSCEQNLNHDAMYWYRQDPGQGLRLIYYSQIVNDFQKGDIAEGYSVSREKKESFPLTVTSAQKNPTAFYLCASLPGRAGANVLTFGAGSRLTVL.

The V call is TRBV29-1, the J call TRBJ2-7; the D is unclear. Between the trimmed V and J ends, which lost 0 bases and 6 bases, there was a span of 6 bases. The CDR3 spans 11 residues. CDR1 and CDR2 from the germline V gene are SQVTM and ANQGSEA. Here the CDR3 DNA reads TGCAGCGTTGAAGATCCGGGCGAGCAGTACTTC. Its translation is CSVEDPGEQYF.

This clonotype was detected only a few times. The V call is TRBV12-3 or TRBV12-4, the J call TRBJ2-5, with 10 positions matching TRBD2. V dropped 5 bases and J dropped 5; count of bases not matched to a gene: 14. The CDR3 length is 17 residues. CDR3 in amino acids: CASSLPRGLAGAETQYF. The DNA for the CDR3 is TGTGCCAGCAGTCTACCCCGGGGGCTAGCGGGAGCTGAGACCCAGTACTTC.

V usage is TRBV10-2 and J usage is TRBJ2-7; tentatively, D is TRBD1 (8 bases). The germline CDR1 and CDR2 sequences are WSHSY and SAAADI. Trimming stripped 7 bases from V and 1 base from J, with 14 bases between. The CDR3 loop spans 14 amino acids. CDR3 protein: CASNRGGFSYEQYF. In DNA, the CDR3 is TGCGCCAGCAACAGGGGGGGGTTTTCCTACGAGCAGTACTTC.

The rearrangement uses TRBV3-1 and TRBJ1-6; 9 nucleotides agree with TRBD1. This CDR3 region has 16 residues. Losses at the gene ends were 5 bases for V and 9 bases for J; bases not matched to a gene: 11. Looked up from germline, CDR1 is LGHDT and CDR2 is YNNKEL (reference sequence). Here the CDR3 reads CASSNIPGQGGSPLHF. In nucleotides, the CDR3 is TGTGCCAGCAGCAACATTCCGGGACAGGGTGGTTCACCCCTCCACTTT. The whole variable domain, filled in from reference TRBV3-1 and TRBJ1-6, reads DTAVSQTPKYLVTQMGNDKSIKCEQNLGHDTMYWYKQDSKKFLKIMFSYNNKELIINETVPNRFSPKSPDKAHLNLHINSLELGDSAVYFCASSNIPGQGGSPLHFGNGTRLTVT.

The chain employs TRBV2 and TRBJ1-5, with D hard to call. The V end was cut by 4 bases, the J end by 0 bases, with 7 bases between. This CDR3 spans 14 amino acids. Germline V gene data show CDR1 as SNHLY and CDR2 as FYNNEI. The CDR3 bases are TGTGCCAGCAGTGTTGGCACTAGCAATCAGCCCCAGCATTTT. Amino acid sequence: CASSVGTSNQPQHF.

This clonotype has ten or more counts. The rearrangement links TRBV3-1 to TRBJ2-7; D is possibly TRBD1 or TRBD2 (6 bases each). Germline CDR1 LGHDT, CDR2 YNNKEL (reference sequence). The germline V and J ends were trimmed by 4 bases and 5 bases, with 12 bases remaining between them. CDR3 length equals 13 residues. Written as DNA, the CDR3 is TGTGCCAGCAGCCGGAGGGGGTTGAACGAGCAGTACTTC. It encodes CASSRRGLNEQYF.

The rearrangement links TRBV7-9 to TRBJ2-3; D gene unclear. Germline loops: CDR1 SEHNR, CDR2 FQNEAQ (reference sequence). Deletions cut 4 bases from V and 3 bases from J, with 17 bases between. The CDR3 consists of 16 residues. CDR3 nucleotides: TGTGCCAGCAGCTCCCTCCTGGCGGCGGCTACAGATACGCAGTATTTT. Translated, it gives CASSSLLAAATDTQYF. The variable domain in full, completed from reference TRBV7-9 and TRBJ2-3, reads DTGVSQNPRHKITKRGQNVTFRCDPISEHNRLYWYRQTLGQGPEFLTYFQNEAQLEKSRLLSDRFSAERPKGSFSTLEIQRTEQGDSAMYLCASSSLLAAATDTQYFGPGTRLTVL.

This clonotype has more than one count but fewer than ten. The J gene is TRBJ2-1, the V gene TRBV10-3; 10 nucleotides agree with TRBD2. CDR1 ENHRY and CDR2 SYGVKD come from the germline V gene. The CDR3 runs to 15 residues. The ends lost 8 bases at V and 9 bases at J; junction bases unmatched: 13. The CDR3 protein is CAIEAGGPTGGEQFF. The CDR3 DNA reads as TGTGCCATCGAAGCGGGAGGGCCTACGGGTGGTGAGCAGTTCTTC.

This clonotype showed up just a few times. The chain couples TRBV6-1 to TRBJ1-1, with a possible D match to TRBD1 (5 bases). There are 13 residues in the CDR3. Germline V gene lookup returns CDR1 MNHNS and CDR2 SASEGT. V lost 10 bases to trimming and J lost 2 bases, with 14 bases between them. The CDR3 sequence is CATVGDVNTEAFF. CDR3 nucleotide sequence: TGTGCCACGGTCGGGGACGTAAACACTGAAGCTTTCTTT.

In its sample, this clonotype was seen a few times. The rearrangement joins TRBV7-2 to TRBJ1-2, with 10 positions matching TRBD1. This CDR3 region has 13 residues. Germline values: CDR1 SGHTA, CDR2 FQGNSA. The V gene end was trimmed by 4 bases and the J gene end by 7 bases; junction bases not matched to a gene: 3. The CDR3 protein is CASSWTGGIGYTF. The CDR3 bases are TGTGCCAGCAGCTGGACAGGGGGAATTGGCTACACCTTC.

This clonotype was observed a handful of times. V and J are TRBV7-9 and TRBJ2-3; the D gene is possibly TRBD2 (5 bases). Germline CDR1 and CDR2: SEHNR and FQNEAQ (reference sequence). CDR3 length: 15 amino acids. V gave up 5 bases and J gave up 4 bases, with 16 bases separating them. CDR3 sequence: CASSAAGIRADTQYF. The CDR3 nucleotides read TGTGCCAGCAGCGCAGCCGGGATAAGGGCAGATACGCAGTATTTT.

The chain has TRBV29-1 and TRBJ2-5; D is unclear. Germline CDR1 reads SQVTM; CDR2 reads ANQGSEA. CDR3 size: 13 residues. The CDR3 DNA is TGCAGAAGATGTGTAGGATACCAAGAGACCCAGTACTTC. It specifies CRRCVGYQETQYF.

This clonotype was detected a few times. The V and J genes are TRBV7-2 and TRBJ1-3; D perhaps matches TRBD1 (6 bases). From germline, CDR1 is SGHTA and CDR2 FQGNSA. The CDR3 loop spans 14 amino acids. V gave up 5 bases and J gave up 4 bases, with 12 bases separating them. This CDR3 is CASSPGVYGNTIYF. The CDR3, as DNA: TGTGCCAGCAGCCCAGGGGTGTACGGAAACACCATATATTTT.